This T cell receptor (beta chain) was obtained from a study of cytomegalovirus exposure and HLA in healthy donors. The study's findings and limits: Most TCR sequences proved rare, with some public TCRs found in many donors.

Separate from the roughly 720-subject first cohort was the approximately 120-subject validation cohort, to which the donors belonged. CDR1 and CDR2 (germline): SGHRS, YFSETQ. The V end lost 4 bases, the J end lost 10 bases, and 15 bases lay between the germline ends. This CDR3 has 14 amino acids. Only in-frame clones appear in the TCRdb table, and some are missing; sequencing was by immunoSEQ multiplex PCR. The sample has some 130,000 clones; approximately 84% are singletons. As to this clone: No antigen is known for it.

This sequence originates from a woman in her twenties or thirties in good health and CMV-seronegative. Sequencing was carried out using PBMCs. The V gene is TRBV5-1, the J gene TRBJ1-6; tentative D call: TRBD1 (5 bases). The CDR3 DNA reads TGCGCCAGCAGCCCCGATGGGGGGAACTCACCCCTCCACTTT. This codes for CASSPDGGNSPLHF.